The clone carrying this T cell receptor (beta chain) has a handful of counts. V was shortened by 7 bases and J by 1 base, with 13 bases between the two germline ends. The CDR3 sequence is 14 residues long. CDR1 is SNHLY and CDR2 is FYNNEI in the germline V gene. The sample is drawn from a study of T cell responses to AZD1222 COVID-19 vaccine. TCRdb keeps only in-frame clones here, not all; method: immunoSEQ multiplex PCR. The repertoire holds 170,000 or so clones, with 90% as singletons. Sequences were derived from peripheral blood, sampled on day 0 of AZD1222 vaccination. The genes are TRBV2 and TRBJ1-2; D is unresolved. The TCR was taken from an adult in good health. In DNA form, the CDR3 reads TGTGCCAGCACCCCATGGGAGCTTAACTATGGCTACACCTTC. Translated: CASTPWELNYGYTF.